Below are 9 T cell receptor beta chains sequenced from a single sample in a study of a mutant IDH1 vaccine in newly diagnosed glioma. These receptors are not linked to any known antigen. As to time point: week 35, safety follow-up. Every vaccine dose comprised 300 ug of mutant IDH1 20-mer peptide plus topical imiquimod. Here immunoSEQ multiplex PCR was the method, and the copy in TCRdb shows in-frame clones only, minus some. In the table there are approximately 30,000 clones, roughly 79% of which are singletons. The sequenced sample was PBMCs, obtained from a glioma patient whose treatment included an IDH1 peptide vaccine. These receptors were obtained from a woman in her twenties or thirties with glioma. Some clones in this sample may be carry-over from other donors' samples.

The V gene is TRBV5-1, the J gene TRBJ2-2, with D perhaps TRBD2 (6 bases). The CDR3 has 15 amino acids. Germline CDR1 SGHRS, CDR2 YFSETQ. The germline V and J ends were trimmed by 3 bases and 0 bases, with 9 bases remaining between them. CDR3 bases: TGCGCCAGCAGCTGGGACTCCTCGAACACCGGGGAGCTGTTTTTT. Its translation: CASSWDSSNTGELFF. The whole variable domain, remainder taken from reference TRBV5-1 and TRBJ2-2, is KAGVTQTPRYLIKTRGQQVTLSCSPISGHRSVSWYQQTPGQGLQFLFEYFSETQRNKGNFPGRFSGRQFSNSRSEMNVSTLELGDSALYLCASSWDSSNTGELFFGEGSRLTVL.

The rearrangement uses TRBV29-1 and TRBJ1-1, with 8 bases lining up with TRBD1. The CDR3 is 16 amino acids. Looked up from germline, CDR1 is SQVTM and CDR2 is ANQGSEA. The V and J ends lost 5 bases and 0 bases, in that order; junction bases with no gene match: 11. As DNA, the CDR3 is TGCAGCGTTCTAATGGGGACAGGACTGATGAACACTGAAGCTTTCTTT. It codes for CSVLMGTGLMNTEAFF.

The genes are TRBV6-5 and TRBJ2-1, with 13 bases identical to TRBD2. Trimming at V came to 5 bases and at J to 9 bases, leaving 4 bases not matched to a gene. Germline CDR1 MNHEY, CDR2 SVGAGI. The CDR3 runs 14 residues. CDR3 coding DNA: TGTGCCAGCAGTATACTAGCGGGAGGGCTTGAGCAGTTCTTC. It is translated as CASSILAGGLEQFF.

The sample holds a few counts of this clone. V gene TRBV11-2 combines with J gene TRBJ1-3; D might be TRBD1 (5 bases). V lost 5 bases and J 0 bases, leaving 8 bases between the germline ends. This CDR3 is built from 14 residues. The germline V gene has CDR1 SGHAT and CDR2 FQNNGV. The CDR3 sequence: CASSRGASGNTIYF. CDR3 nucleotides: TGTGCCAGCAGCCGTGGGGCCTCTGGAAACACCATATATTTT. The complete variable domain, with remaining parts taken from reference TRBV11-2 and TRBJ1-3, reads EAGVAQSPRYKIIEKRQSVAFWCNPISGHATLYWYQQILGQGPKLLIQFQNNGVVDDSQLPKDRFSAERLKGVDSTLKIQPAKLEDSAVYLCASSRGASGNTIYFGEGSWLTVV.

V is TRBV5-6 and J is TRBJ2-2; D is unclear. There are 12 residues in the CDR3. Trimming cost V 6 bases and J 4 bases, with 7 bases left between them. The germline V gene encodes CDR1 SGHDT and CDR2 YYEEEE. CDR3 coding DNA: TGTGCCAGCACTCCAGGCACCGGGGAGCTGTTTTTT. It yields the protein CASTPGTGELFF. Using reference TRBV5-6 and TRBJ2-2 for the parts outside the CDR3, the full variable domain is DAGVTQSPTHLIKTRGQQVTLRCSPKSGHDTVSWYQQALGQGPQFIFQYYEEEERQRGNFPDRFSGHQFPNYSSELNVNALLLGDSALYLCASTPGTGELFFGEGSRLTVL.

This chain joins TRBV4-1 and TRBJ2-2; D is perhaps TRBD2 (6 bases). CDR1 MGHRA and CDR2 YSYEKL come from the germline V gene. The CDR3 is 14 residues long. V gave up 4 bases and J gave up 7 bases, with 13 bases separating them. DNA of the CDR3: TGCGCCAGCAGCCCCCCGCGGGGCCGCGGGGAGCTGTTTTTT. It is translated as CASSPPRGRGELFF.

CDR3 residues: CASSLGIRDLNYGYTF. The DNA of the CDR3 is TGTGCCAGCAGCTTAGGGATCCGGGACTTAAACTATGGCTACACCTTC. This chain links TRBV7-2 with TRBJ1-2; TRBD1 is a possible D gene (5 bases). Between the trimmed V and J ends, which lost 1 base and 2 bases, there was a span of 14 bases. The length of the CDR3 is 16 residues. Germline CDR1 and CDR2: SGHTA and FQGNSA.

The chain combines TRBV18 with TRBJ2-7; 9 nucleotides line up with TRBD1. Looked up from germline, CDR1 is KGHSH and CDR2 is LQKENI. The CDR3 spans 14 residues. The V and J ends lost 2 bases and 2 bases, in that order; junction bases with no gene match: 1. CDR3 DNA: TGTGCCAGCTCACCAGGGACAGGGACCTACGAGCAGTACTTC. Residues: CASSPGTGTYEQYF.

The V gene is TRBV6-5, the J gene TRBJ2-2, with D maybe TRBD1 (5 bases). Germline CDR1 and CDR2: MNHEY and SVGAGI. CDR3 length equals 15 residues. The germline V and J ends were trimmed by 6 bases and 0 bases, with 11 bases remaining between them. The CDR3 region has the DNA TGTGCCAGCAGCCTAGACAGAGCGAACACCGGGGAGCTGTTTTTT. This sequence encodes CASSLDRANTGELFF.